This TCR beta chain was observed in a study of cytomegalovirus exposure and HLA in healthy donors. Whole-study findings and limits: Presence/absence analysis assumed near-uniform sequencing depth across donors.

As to this clone: What it binds is not known.

The CDR3 is made up of 17 amino acids. Deletions cut 0 bases from V and 5 bases from J, with 20 bases between. Germline V gene sequence: CDR1 SGDLS, CDR2 YYNGEE. With 60 Vbeta and 13 Jbeta primers, the PCR was carried out. Sequencing was performed with immunoSEQ multiplex PCR; in TCRdb, only in-frame clones are kept and a portion is missing. The sample includes roughly 140,000 clones. Input material: PBMCs. This sequence was found in a male donor in good health and CMV-seronegative. The gene calls are TRBV9 and TRBJ1-1; D is unresolved. The CDR3 DNA reads TGTGCCAGCAGCGTAGAACGGGGTTTTGTGGGTGAAACTGAAGCTTTCTTT. Protein: CASSVERGFVGETEAFF.